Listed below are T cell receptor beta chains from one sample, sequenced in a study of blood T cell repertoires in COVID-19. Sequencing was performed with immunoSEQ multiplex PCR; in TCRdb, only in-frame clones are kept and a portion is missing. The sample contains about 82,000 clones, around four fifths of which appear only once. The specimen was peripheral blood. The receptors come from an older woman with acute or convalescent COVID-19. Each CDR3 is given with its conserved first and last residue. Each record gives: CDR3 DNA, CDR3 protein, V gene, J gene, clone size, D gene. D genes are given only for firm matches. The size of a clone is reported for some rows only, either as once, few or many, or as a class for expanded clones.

CDR3nt: TGTGCCAGTACGGAGAGCCGGGACAGGGGGCCTAATTCACCCCTCCACTTT; CDR3aa: CASTESRDRGPNSPLHF; v_gene: TRBV19; j_gene: TRBJ1-6; abundance: .; d_gene: TRBD1
CDR3nt: TGTGCCAGCAGTTTATCCCCCCAGAATGAGCAGTTCTTC; CDR3aa: CASSLSPQNEQFF; v_gene: TRBV12-3/TRBV12-4; j_gene: TRBJ2-1; abundance: .; d_gene: .
CDR3nt: TGCGCCAGCAGGGGGGGACAGTTCACAGATACGCAGTATTTT; CDR3aa: CASRGGQFTDTQYF; v_gene: TRBV10-1; j_gene: TRBJ2-3; abundance: .; d_gene: .
CDR3nt: TGTGCCAGCAGCTCCGGACAGCTATTCAACTATGGCTACACCTTC; CDR3aa: CASSSGQLFNYGYTF; v_gene: TRBV5-4; j_gene: TRBJ1-2; abundance: .; d_gene: .
CDR3nt: TGTGCCTGGAGGGCAGTCACAGCAAACTATGGCTACACCTTC; CDR3aa: CAWRAVTANYGYTF; v_gene: TRBV30; j_gene: TRBJ1-2; abundance: .; d_gene: .
CDR3nt: TGTGCCAGCAGCGTAGCTAGCGGCACAGATACGCAGTATTTT; CDR3aa: CASSVASGTDTQYF; v_gene: TRBV9; j_gene: TRBJ2-3; abundance: few; d_gene: .
CDR3nt: TGTGCCAGCAGCTCTCAGGACAGGGGGCCCTCCGTGGATTCACCCCTCCACTTT; CDR3aa: CASSSQDRGPSVDSPLHF; v_gene: TRBV7-6; j_gene: TRBJ1-6; abundance: once; d_gene: TRBD1
CDR3nt: TGTGCCAGCAGCCAAGGAGGATTCCATAATCAGCCCCAGCATTTT; CDR3aa: CASSQGGFHNQPQHF; v_gene: TRBV3-1/TRBV3-2; j_gene: TRBJ1-5; abundance: once; d_gene: .
CDR3nt: TGCGCCAGCAGCACATTACTAGTGACTTTCACAGATACGCAGTATTTT; CDR3aa: CASSTLLVTFTDTQYF; v_gene: TRBV5-1; j_gene: TRBJ2-3; abundance: .; d_gene: .
CDR3nt: TGTGCCAGCAGCGTTCAGGGTAGCACCGGGGAGCTGTTTTTT; CDR3aa: CASSVQGSTGELFF; v_gene: TRBV9; j_gene: TRBJ2-2; abundance: .; d_gene: .
CDR3nt: TGTGCCAGTAGGCGCCAGGCTCAGCCCCAGCATTTT; CDR3aa: CASRRQAQPQHF; v_gene: TRBV19; j_gene: TRBJ1-5; abundance: .; d_gene: .
CDR3nt: TGTGCCAGCAGTGAACCCGGACGGGGGTGGGACGAGCAGTACTTC; CDR3aa: CASSEPGRGWDEQYF; v_gene: TRBV6-1; j_gene: TRBJ2-7; abundance: few; d_gene: .
CDR3nt: TGTGCCAGCAGCTTAGACAGGGCCGGCGGGGAGCTGTTTTTT; CDR3aa: CASSLDRAGGELFF; v_gene: TRBV7-9; j_gene: TRBJ2-2; abundance: .; d_gene: .
CDR3nt: TGTGCCAGTAGTATAGATCCAGGGGGGAACACTGAAGCTTTCTTT; CDR3aa: CASSIDPGGNTEAFF; v_gene: TRBV19; j_gene: TRBJ1-1; abundance: .; d_gene: TRBD1
CDR3nt: TGTGCCAGCAGTCCCGCGCAGGGGGCGCCGAACTATGGCTACACCTTC; CDR3aa: CASSPAQGAPNYGYTF; v_gene: TRBV28; j_gene: TRBJ1-2; abundance: .; d_gene: TRBD1
CDR3nt: TGTGCCAGCAGCTTTTCAGTGGCTGGCTATGGCTACACCTTC; CDR3aa: CASSFSVAGYGYTF; v_gene: TRBV7-2; j_gene: TRBJ1-2; abundance: .; d_gene: .